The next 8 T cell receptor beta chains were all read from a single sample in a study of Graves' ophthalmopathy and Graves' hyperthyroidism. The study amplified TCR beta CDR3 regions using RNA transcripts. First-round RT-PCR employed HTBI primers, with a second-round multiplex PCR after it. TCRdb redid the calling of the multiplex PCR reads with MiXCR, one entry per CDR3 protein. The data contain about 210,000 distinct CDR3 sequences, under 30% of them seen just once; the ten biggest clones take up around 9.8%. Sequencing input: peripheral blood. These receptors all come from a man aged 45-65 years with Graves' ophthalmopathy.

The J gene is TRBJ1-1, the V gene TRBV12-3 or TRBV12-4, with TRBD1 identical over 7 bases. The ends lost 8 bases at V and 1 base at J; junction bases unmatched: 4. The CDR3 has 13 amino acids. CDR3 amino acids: CASGRDRNTEAFF. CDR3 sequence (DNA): TGTGCCAGCGGCCGGGACAGGAACACTGAAGCTTTCTTT.

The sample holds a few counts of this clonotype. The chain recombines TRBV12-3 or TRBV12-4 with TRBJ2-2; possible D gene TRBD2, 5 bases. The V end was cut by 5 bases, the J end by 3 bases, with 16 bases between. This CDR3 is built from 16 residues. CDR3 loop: CASSTRTGRDTGELFF. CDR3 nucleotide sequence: TGTGCCAGCAGTACTCGGACTGGAAGGGACACCGGGGAGCTGTTTTTT.

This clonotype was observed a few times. The CDR3 DNA is TGTGCCAGCAGTTACTCGATGGGGGCTGGGGGCAATCAGCCCCAGCATTTT. Translating gives CASSYSMGAGGNQPQHF. The V call is TRBV6-5, the J call TRBJ1-5; D may be TRBD1 (6 bases). The CDR3 extends over 17 amino acids. V lost 0 bases to trimming and J lost 2 bases, with 14 bases between them. Germline CDR1 and CDR2: MNHEY and SVGAGI.

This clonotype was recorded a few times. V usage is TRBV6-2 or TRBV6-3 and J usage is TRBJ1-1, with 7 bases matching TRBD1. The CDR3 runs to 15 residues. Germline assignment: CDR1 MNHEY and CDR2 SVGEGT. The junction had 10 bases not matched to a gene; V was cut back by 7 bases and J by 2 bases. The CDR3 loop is CASTRTGTVNTEAFF. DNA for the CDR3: TGTGCCAGCACACGAACCGGGACAGTTAACACTGAAGCTTTCTTT.

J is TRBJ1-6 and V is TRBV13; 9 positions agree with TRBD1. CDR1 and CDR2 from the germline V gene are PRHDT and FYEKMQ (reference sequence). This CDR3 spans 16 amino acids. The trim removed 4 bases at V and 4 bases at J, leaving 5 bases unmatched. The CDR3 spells CASSSFGTGYNSPLHF. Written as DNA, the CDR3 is TGTGCCAGCAGCTCTTTCGGGACAGGGTATAATTCACCCCTCCACTTT.

DNA for the CDR3: TGTGCCAGCACCTTGACAGGAAGAAAAAAGACCCAGTACTTC. It is translated as CASTLTGRKKTQYF. The chain has TRBV6-1 and TRBJ2-5; TRBD1 might be the D (6 bases). This CDR3 has 14 residues. V was clipped by 7 bases and J by 6 bases, with 18 bases between them. CDR1 is MNHNS and CDR2 is SASEGT in the germline V gene.

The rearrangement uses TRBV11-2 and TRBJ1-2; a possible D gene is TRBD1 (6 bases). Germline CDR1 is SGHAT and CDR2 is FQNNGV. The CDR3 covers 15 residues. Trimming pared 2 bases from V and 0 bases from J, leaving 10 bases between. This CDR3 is CASSLMDSSNYGYTF. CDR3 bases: TGTGCCAGCAGCTTAATGGACAGTTCTAACTATGGCTACACCTTC.

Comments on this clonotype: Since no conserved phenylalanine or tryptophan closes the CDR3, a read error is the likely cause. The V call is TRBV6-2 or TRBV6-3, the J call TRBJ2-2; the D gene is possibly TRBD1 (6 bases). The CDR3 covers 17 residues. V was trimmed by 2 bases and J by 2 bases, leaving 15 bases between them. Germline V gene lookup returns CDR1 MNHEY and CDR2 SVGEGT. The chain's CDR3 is CASSYVENRANTGELFL. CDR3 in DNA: TGTGCCAGCAGTTACGTAGAGAACAGGGCAAACACCGGGGAGCTGTTTCTT.